Listed below are T cell receptor beta chains from one sample, sequenced in a study of blood T cell repertoires in COVID-19. Here immunoSEQ multiplex PCR was the method, and the copy in TCRdb shows in-frame clones only, minus some. The sample includes just over 250,000 clones, 88% seen only once; the top ten take 4%. Sequenced material: peripheral blood. The receptors shown here come from a man between 60 and 75 years old who had recovered from COVID-19. The CDR3 runs from the conserved cysteine through the conserved F or W. Fields, in order: D gene, V gene, J gene, clone size, CDR3 protein, CDR3 DNA. A D gene is named only where the DNA matches it firmly. Where a row states a size, it is once, few, many or the class of an expanded clone; other rows omit it.

NA	TRBV14	TRBJ2-1	NA	CASSQISFGDFIYNEQFF	TGTGCCAGCAGCCAAATATCCTTCGGGGACTTCATCTACAATGAGCAGTTCTTC
TRBD1	TRBV30	TRBJ2-7	NA	CAWSSGTGRTYEQYF	TGTGCCTGGAGTTCCGGGACAGGGAGGACCTACGAGCAGTACTTC
TRBD2	TRBV7-9	TRBJ2-3	NA	CASSHLGAGGEQYF	TGTGCCAGCAGCCACTTAGGAGCGGGGGGAGAGCAGTATTTT
NA	TRBV9	TRBJ1-4	NA	CASSVGAAGNEKLFF	TGTGCCAGCAGCGTAGGGGCAGCCGGTAATGAAAAACTGTTTTTT
NA	TRBV4-2	TRBJ2-2	NA	CASSQAWTTGTGELFF	TGTGCCAGCAGCCAAGCGTGGACTACGGGGACCGGGGAGCTGTTTTTT
NA	TRBV7-3	TRBJ1-1	NA	CASSLTGSFGSEAFF	TGTGCCAGCAGCTTAACAGGGAGTTTTGGATCTGAAGCTTTCTTT
TRBD1	TRBV15	TRBJ1-2	NA	CATSPRQGRNGYTF	TGTGCCACCAGCCCCCGACAGGGTAGGAACGGCTACACCTTC
NA	TRBV27	TRBJ1-2	NA	CASRVSLVGDNYGYTF	TGTGCCAGCCGCGTAAGCCTGGTAGGAGATAACTATGGCTACACCTTC
TRBD1	TRBV5-1	TRBJ2-6	once	CASSLAAGGFTGANVLTF	TGCGCCAGCAGCTTGGCGGCAGGGGGCTTCACTGGGGCCAACGTCCTGACTTTC
NA	TRBV13	TRBJ2-7	once	CASSPQQGGYEQYF	TGTGCCAGCAGCCCTCAACAAGGCGGATACGAGCAGTACTTC
NA	TRBV6-5	TRBJ1-1	NA	CASSYFTGLVNTEAFF	TGTGCCAGCAGTTACTTTACAGGGTTGGTGAACACTGAAGCTTTCTTT
NA	TRBV4-2	TRBJ2-7	once	CASSQATGSYEQYF	TGTGCCAGCAGCCAAGCTACAGGGTCCTACGAGCAGTACTTC
NA	TRBV7-6	TRBJ1-1	NA	CASSLVMNTEAFF	TGTGCCAGCAGCTTAGTCATGAACACTGAAGCTTTCTTT
NA	TRBV5-1	TRBJ2-3	NA	CASFRGFGTDTQYF	TGCGCCAGCTTTCGGGGGTTCGGCACAGATACGCAGTATTTT
TRBD1	TRBV11-2	TRBJ1-1	NA	CASSLGVGAGGGNTEAFF	TGTGCCAGCAGCTTAGGGGTTGGGGCAGGGGGCGGTAACACTGAAGCTTTCTTT
NA	TRBV15	TRBJ1-4	NA	CATSSRIGGNEKLFF	TGTGCCACCAGCAGCAGGATAGGGGGTAACGAAAAACTGTTTTTT
NA	TRBV5-1	TRBJ2-5	few	CASSLRGFGEETQYF	TGCGCCAGCAGCTTGCGGGGGTTCGGGGAAGAGACCCAGTACTTC
TRBD1	TRBV18	TRBJ2-1	NA	CASSLIRGQGWNEQFF	TGTGCCAGCTCCCTCATTAGGGGACAGGGATGGAATGAGCAGTTCTTC
TRBD1	TRBV7-6	TRBJ2-7	NA	CASSGPGQGAGGEQYF	TGTGCCAGCAGCGGACCGGGACAGGGGGCTGGAGGAGAGCAGTACTTC
TRBD1	TRBV2	TRBJ1-1	NA	CASSEGGTVGTEAFF	TGTGCCAGCAGTGAAGGGGGGACAGTTGGAACTGAAGCTTTCTTT